This entry features one T cell receptor beta chain sequence. The data are from a study of blood T cell repertoires in COVID-19. The overall study: From T cells, B-cell-depleted T cells, or PBMCs came the material, which was cDNA or gDNA.

This CDR3 is built from 16 residues. V was pared by 2 bases and J by 9 bases, with 19 bases between. Germline lookup yields CDR1 MNHEY and CDR2 SMNVEV (reference sequence). How the authors handled the data: Reference gene primer amplification gave estimated nucleated cell counts. Profiling relied on immunoSEQ multiplex PCR, and the TCRdb table lists in-frame clones only, not all of them. For V, J and clone size, that table is used; D and trimming come from the DNA. Here the sample spans some 110,000 clones, about 86% being singletons. The specimen was peripheral blood. This chain links TRBV27 with TRBJ2-2; D possibly corresponds to TRBD1 (6 bases). The receptor comes from a man aged 80 or over with acute or convalescent COVID-19. DNA of the CDR3: TGTGCCAGCAGTTTAGTTGGGGGCCCACACGGATGGGAGCTGTTTTTT. Translated, it gives CASSLVGGPHGWELFF.